This T cell receptor (beta chain) was observed in a study of shared clonotypes between healthy human individuals. Study-wide findings and caveats: Naive subsets tended to show greater estimated richness than memory subsets.

The V and J ends lost 0 bases and 7 bases respectively, with 10 bases between them. The CDR3 length is 14 residues. CDR1 and CDR2 from the germline V gene are SEHNR and FQNEAQ (reference sequence). Assay: immunoSEQ multiplex PCR; the TCRdb copy retains only in-frame clones and omits some. The table includes roughly 700,000 clones, about 74% detected once. This clone was counted a few times. The target antigen is unknown. V gene TRBV7-9 combines with J gene TRBJ2-1, with D tentatively TRBD2 (5 bases). The clonotype comes from a woman aged 25 to 39 in good health. Sequenced material: memory CD4+ T cells sorted from blood. Indicated subset: CD45RA-negative fraction. The CDR3 loop is CASSLAGRINEQFF. CDR3 nucleotides: TGTGCCAGCAGCTTAGCGGGGAGAATAAATGAGCAGTTCTTC.